What follows are 17 T cell receptor beta chains derived from one specimen sequenced in a study of cytomegalovirus exposure and HLA in healthy donors (dated by TCRdb to 2017 to 2019). Receptor amplification or capture employed the immunoSEQ multiplex PCR assay. For the multiplex PCR, a mixture combining 60 forward primers for TCR Vbeta segments and 13 reverse primers for TCR Jbeta segments was used. The source is immuneACCESS, and TCRdb retained only in-frame sequences with V and J called. Part of the clones is not carried over; for the studies checked, unresolved V genes explain less than half of this, and the remainder is unexplained. Across this sample there are roughly 99,000 clones, with approximately 80% seen only once. Clones ranked in the top ten supply more than 4% of the sample. Sequences were obtained from PBMCs. These receptors all stem from a male donor in good health and CMV-seronegative.

This chain joins TRBV21-1 and TRBJ2-1; no check of the table's D call, TRBD1, against the DNA was made. TRBV21-1 is recorded as a pseudogene. The CDR3 length is 16 residues. As DNA, the CDR3 is TGTGCCAGCACCTCAGTCCGGCCGATCAGGGACAATGAGCAGTTCTTC. It translates to CASTSVRPIRDNEQFF.

The chain is built from TRBV19 and TRBJ2-2; maybe TRBD1 (6 bases). CDR1 LNHDA and CDR2 SQIVND come from the germline V gene (reference sequence). V was shortened by 5 bases and J by 0 bases, with 22 bases between the two germline ends. The CDR3 is 19 residues long. CDR3 nucleotides: TGTGCCAGTAGTCGAAACCCGGGACATGGGTCTACGAACACCGGGGAGCTGTTTTTT. This encodes CASSRNPGHGSTNTGELFF.

This clone was recorded only once. J is TRBJ2-1 and V is TRBV5-1; 14 bases fit TRBD2. Per germline, CDR1 SGHRS and CDR2 YFSETQ. This CDR3 has 18 amino acids. Germline trimming cut 1 base from V and 6 bases from J; bases unmatched to any gene: 9. This CDR3 is CASSLLAGTSGGSNEQFF. CDR3 nucleotide sequence: TGCGCCAGCAGCTTGTTGGCAGGGACTAGCGGGGGATCCAATGAGCAGTTCTTC. Full variable domain (rest looked up from reference TRBV5-1 and TRBJ2-1): KAGVTQTPRYLIKTRGQQVTLSCSPISGHRSVSWYQQTPGQGLQFLFEYFSETQRNKGNFPGRFSGRQFSNSRSEMNVSTLELGDSALYLCASSLLAGTSGGSNEQFFGPGTRLTVL.

This chain uses TRBV28 with TRBJ2-2; 11 bases line up with TRBD2. The CDR3 spans 13 residues. CDR1 and CDR2 from the germline V gene are MDHEN and SYDVKM. Written as DNA, the CDR3 is TGTCTAGCGGGAGGTGGAGACACCGGGGAGCTGTTTTTT. Protein sequence: CLAGGGDTGELFF.

The chain carries TRBV5-1 and TRBJ1-1; no clear D. Germline values: CDR1 SGHRS, CDR2 YFSETQ. Trimming pared 4 bases from V and 0 bases from J, leaving 13 bases between. The CDR3 is 15 residues long. The CDR3 DNA sequence: TGCGCCAGCAGCATCTACGGGGAAATGAACACTGAAGCTTTCTTT. Translation: CASSIYGEMNTEAFF.

V is TRBV19 and J is TRBJ1-4, with D possibly matching TRBD1 (5 bases). Per germline, CDR1 LNHDA and CDR2 SQIVND (reference sequence). The V end lost 5 bases, the J end lost 4 bases, and 14 bases lay between the germline ends. This CDR3 comprises 15 residues. CDR3 protein: CASSPQGWSNEKLFF. Written as DNA, the CDR3 is TGTGCCAGTAGTCCCCAGGGCTGGAGTAATGAAAAACTGTTTTTT.

The gene calls are TRBV30 and TRBJ2-2, with a weak D call TRBD2 (6 bases). Looked up from germline, CDR1 is GTSNPN and CDR2 is SVGIG (reference sequence). This CDR3 has 14 residues. V lost 4 bases and J lost 2, with 11 bases in between. The CDR3, as DNA: TGTGCCTGGATTAGCGGCTCAAACACCGGGGAGCTGTTTTTT. Protein sequence: CAWISGSNTGELFF.

The rearrangement joins TRBV6-5 to TRBJ1-2, with 7 bases aligning to TRBD1. The CDR3 has 14 amino acids. CDR1 is MNHEY, CDR2 SVGAGI, per germline. The V gene end was trimmed by 6 bases and the J gene end by 1 base; junction bases not matched to a gene: 5. DNA for the CDR3: TGTGCCAGCAGGGCGACAGGGAGTAACTATGGCTACACCTTC. Translated: CASRATGSNYGYTF.

V is TRBV14 and J is TRBJ2-5; TRBD2 is a possible D gene (5 bases). Germline lookup yields CDR1 SGHDN and CDR2 FVKESK. The CDR3 loop spans 13 amino acids. V was pared by 4 bases and J by 7 bases, with 13 bases between. The CDR3 bases are TGTGCCAGCAGCCCCCGGGGAGTCGGGACCCAGTACTTC. The encoded protein is CASSPRGVGTQYF.

The V and J genes are TRBV2 and TRBJ2-7; D ambiguous. V lost 3 bases and J lost 3, with 6 bases in between. Per germline, CDR1 SNHLY and CDR2 FYNNEI. The CDR3 runs to 12 residues. The DNA for the CDR3 is TGTGCCAGCAGTGATTTTCTCTACGAGCAGTACTTC. This encodes CASSDFLYEQYF.

The chain recombines TRBV30 with TRBJ1-1; TRBD1 aligns across 8 bases. The J segment lost 5 bases and the V segment lost 0 bases, leaving 8 bases of the junction unmatched. The CDR3 sequence is 15 residues long. CDR1 and CDR2 (germline): GTSNPN, SVGIG (reference sequence). CDR3 in amino acids: CAWSVPRQGQTEAFF. CDR3 DNA sequence: TGTGCCTGGAGTGTACCGAGACAGGGGCAGACTGAAGCTTTCTTT.

The rearrangement links TRBV6-6 to TRBJ1-5; 8 bases agree with TRBD1. The germline V gene encodes CDR1 MNHNY and CDR2 SVGAGI (reference sequence). The CDR3 spans 15 residues. With V trimmed by 7 bases and J by 0 bases, 5 bases remained unmatched. The CDR3 bases are TGTGCCAGCACCCCGGGACAGGTTAGCAATCAGCCCCAGCATTTT. Protein product: CASTPGQVSNQPQHF.

The V and J genes are TRBV13 and TRBJ2-1, with 7 bases lining up with TRBD2. The length of the CDR3 is 19 residues. V was clipped by 4 bases and J by 0 bases; unmatched bases: 15. In germline, CDR1 is PRHDT, CDR2 FYEKMQ (reference sequence). CDR3 sequence: CASSSVLGTTLSSYNEQFF. The CDR3 coding sequence is TGTGCCAGCAGCTCAGTTTTGGGGACTACCCTTTCCTCCTACAATGAGCAGTTCTTC.

J is TRBJ2-5 and V is TRBV5-1; tentative D call: TRBD1 (6 bases). Germline-derived CDR1 and CDR2 are SGHRS and YFSETQ. The CDR3 has 15 amino acids. Trimming left V 3 bases short and J 1 base short, with 13 bases between. CDR3 protein: CASSSDTGPQETQYF. In DNA form, the CDR3 reads TGCGCCAGCAGCTCGGACACAGGGCCCCAAGAGACCCAGTACTTC.

The chain joins TRBV5-1 to TRBJ2-3, with D tentatively TRBD2 (6 bases). Germline CDR1 SGHRS, CDR2 YFSETQ. The CDR3 consists of 15 residues. V dropped 0 bases and J dropped 6 bases, with 14 bases sitting between them. The DNA for the CDR3 is TGCGCCAGCAGCTTGGGTACTAGCCGTGGCGATACGCAGTATTTT. It encodes CASSLGTSRGDTQYF.

V usage is TRBV30 and J usage is TRBJ1-1, with a weak D call TRBD1 (5 bases). This CDR3 comprises 13 residues. Germline lookup yields CDR1 GTSNPN and CDR2 SVGIG (reference sequence). Trimming took off 4 bases at V and 4 bases at J, with 13 bases between the two ends. CDR3 in DNA: TGTGCCTGGAACAGGTTTTTTATCACTGAAGCTTTCTTT. It encodes CAWNRFFITEAFF.

The rearrangement links TRBV5-1 to TRBJ1-1; possible D gene TRBD1, 6 bases. The V end lost 4 bases, the J end lost 7 bases, and 14 bases lay between the germline ends. Germline loops: CDR1 SGHRS, CDR2 YFSETQ. This CDR3 contains 13 residues. CDR3 DNA sequence: TGCGCCAGCAGCCTGGGACACCCCAATGAAGCTTTCTTT. Translation: CASSLGHPNEAFF.